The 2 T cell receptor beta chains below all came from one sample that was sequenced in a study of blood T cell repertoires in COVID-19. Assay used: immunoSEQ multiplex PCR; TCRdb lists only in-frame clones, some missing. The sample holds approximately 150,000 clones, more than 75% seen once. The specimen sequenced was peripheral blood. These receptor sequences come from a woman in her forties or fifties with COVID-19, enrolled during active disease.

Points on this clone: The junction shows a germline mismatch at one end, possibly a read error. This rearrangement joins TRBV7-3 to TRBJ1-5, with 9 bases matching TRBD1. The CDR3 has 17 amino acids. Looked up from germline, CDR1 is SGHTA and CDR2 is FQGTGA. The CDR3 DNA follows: TGTGCCAGCAGCTTCCGGGACAGGGATAGGTGCAATCAGCTCCAGCATTTT. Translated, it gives CASSFRDRDRCNQLQHF.

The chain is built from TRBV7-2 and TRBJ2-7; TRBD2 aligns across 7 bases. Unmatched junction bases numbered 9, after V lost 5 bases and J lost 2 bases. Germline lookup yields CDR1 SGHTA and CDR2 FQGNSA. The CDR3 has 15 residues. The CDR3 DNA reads TGTGCCAGCAGCCAAGGGGCAGCGGGGACCTACGAGCAGTACTTC. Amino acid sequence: CASSQGAAGTYEQYF.